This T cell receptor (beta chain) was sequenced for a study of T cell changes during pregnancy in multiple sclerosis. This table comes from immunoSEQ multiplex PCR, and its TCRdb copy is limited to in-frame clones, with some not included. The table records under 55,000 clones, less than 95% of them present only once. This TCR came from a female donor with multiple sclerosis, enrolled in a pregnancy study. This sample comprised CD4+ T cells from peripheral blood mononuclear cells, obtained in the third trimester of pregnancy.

CDR3 protein: CASREGGGFYEQYF. The DNA of the CDR3 is TGTGCCAGCAGGGAGGGGGGGGGATTCTACGAGCAGTACTTC. The J gene is TRBJ2-7, the V gene TRBV11-3; a weak D match, TRBD2 (7 bases). From germline, CDR1 is SGHNT and CDR2 YENEEA. CDR3 length: 14 amino acids. V was pared by 6 bases and J by 3 bases, with 15 bases between. Full variable domain (rest looked up from reference TRBV11-3 and TRBJ2-7): EAGVVQSPRYKIIEKKQPVAFWCNPISGHNTLYWYLQNLGQGPELLIRYENEEAVDDSQLPKDRFSAERLKGVDSTLKIQPAELGDSAVYLCASREGGGFYEQYFGPGTRLTVT.